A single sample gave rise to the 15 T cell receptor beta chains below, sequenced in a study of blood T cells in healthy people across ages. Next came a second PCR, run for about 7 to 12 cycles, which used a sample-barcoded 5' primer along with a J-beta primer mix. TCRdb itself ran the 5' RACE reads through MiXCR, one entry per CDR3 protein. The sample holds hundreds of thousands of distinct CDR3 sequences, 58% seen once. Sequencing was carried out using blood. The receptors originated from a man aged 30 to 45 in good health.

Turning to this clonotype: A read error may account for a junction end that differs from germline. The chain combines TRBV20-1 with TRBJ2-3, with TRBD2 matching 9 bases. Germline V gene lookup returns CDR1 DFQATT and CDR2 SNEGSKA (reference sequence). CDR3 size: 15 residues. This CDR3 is CSARVLAGAIDAQYF. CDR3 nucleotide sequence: TGCAGTGCTAGAGTGTTAGCGGGGGCGATAGATGCGCAGTATTTT.

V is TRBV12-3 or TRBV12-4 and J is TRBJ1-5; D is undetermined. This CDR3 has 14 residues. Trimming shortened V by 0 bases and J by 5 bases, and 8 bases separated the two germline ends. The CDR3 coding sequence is TGTGCCAGCAGTTTAGCCCAAGCGGATCAGCCCCAGCATTTT. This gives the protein CASSLAQADQPQHF.

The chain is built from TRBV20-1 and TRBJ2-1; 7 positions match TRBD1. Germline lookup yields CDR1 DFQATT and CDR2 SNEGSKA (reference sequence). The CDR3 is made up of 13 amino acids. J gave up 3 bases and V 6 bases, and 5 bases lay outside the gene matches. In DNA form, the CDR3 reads TGCAGTGCCAGTGGGGACAGCTACAATGAGCAGTTCTTC. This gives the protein CSASGDSYNEQFF.

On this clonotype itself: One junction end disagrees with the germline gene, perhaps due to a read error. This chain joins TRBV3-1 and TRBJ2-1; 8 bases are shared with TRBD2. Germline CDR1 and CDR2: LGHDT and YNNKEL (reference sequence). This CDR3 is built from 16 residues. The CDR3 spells CAGSQLSGGDYNEQFF. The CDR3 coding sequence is TGTGCCGGCAGCCAACTCAGCGGGGGTGACTACAATGAGCAGTTCTTC.

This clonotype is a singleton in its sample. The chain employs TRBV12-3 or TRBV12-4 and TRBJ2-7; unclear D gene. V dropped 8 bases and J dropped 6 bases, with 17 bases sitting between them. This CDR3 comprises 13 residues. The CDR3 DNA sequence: TGTGCCAGCGCGTTAGGAGTTATGAGCGAGCAGTACTTC. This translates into CASALGVMSEQYF.

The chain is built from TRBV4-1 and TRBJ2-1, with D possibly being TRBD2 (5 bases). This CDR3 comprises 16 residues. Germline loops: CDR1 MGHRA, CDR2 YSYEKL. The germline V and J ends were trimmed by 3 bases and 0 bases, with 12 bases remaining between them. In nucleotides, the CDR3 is TGCGCCAGCAGCCATGATGTCGGGAACTCCTACAATGAGCAGTTCTTC. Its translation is CASSHDVGNSYNEQFF.

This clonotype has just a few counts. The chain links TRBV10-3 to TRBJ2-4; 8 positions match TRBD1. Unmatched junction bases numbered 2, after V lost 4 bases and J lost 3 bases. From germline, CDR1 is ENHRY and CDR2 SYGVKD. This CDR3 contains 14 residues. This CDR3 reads CAISAGTGKNIQYF. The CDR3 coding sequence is TGTGCCATCAGTGCCGGGACAGGCAAAAACATTCAGTACTTC.

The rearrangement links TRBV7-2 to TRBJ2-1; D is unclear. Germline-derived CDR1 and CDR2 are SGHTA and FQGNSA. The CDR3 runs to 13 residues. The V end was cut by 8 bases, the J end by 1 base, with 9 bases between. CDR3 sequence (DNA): TGTGCCAGCGCCCTGCAGTCCTACAATGAGCAGTTCTTC. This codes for CASALQSYNEQFF. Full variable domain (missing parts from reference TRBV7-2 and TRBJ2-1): GAGVSQSPSNKVTEKGKDVELRCDPISGHTALYWYRQSLGQGLEFLIYFQGNSAPDKSGLPSDRFSAERTGGSVSTLTIQRTQQEDSAVYLCASALQSYNEQFFGPGTRLTVL.

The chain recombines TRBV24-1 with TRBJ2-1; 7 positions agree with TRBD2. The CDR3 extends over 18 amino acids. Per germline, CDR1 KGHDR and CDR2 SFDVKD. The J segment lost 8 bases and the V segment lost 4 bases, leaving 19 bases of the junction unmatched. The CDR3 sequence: CATSEPGWPGGFFDEQFF. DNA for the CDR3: TGTGCCACCAGTGAGCCTGGGTGGCCGGGAGGATTTTTCGATGAGCAGTTCTTC.

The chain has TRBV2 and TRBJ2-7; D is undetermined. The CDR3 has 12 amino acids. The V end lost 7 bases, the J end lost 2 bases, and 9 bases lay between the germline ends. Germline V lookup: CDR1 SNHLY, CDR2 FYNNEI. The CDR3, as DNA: TGTGCCAGCAAGCGCGATGCCTACGAGCAGTACTTC. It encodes CASKRDAYEQYF.

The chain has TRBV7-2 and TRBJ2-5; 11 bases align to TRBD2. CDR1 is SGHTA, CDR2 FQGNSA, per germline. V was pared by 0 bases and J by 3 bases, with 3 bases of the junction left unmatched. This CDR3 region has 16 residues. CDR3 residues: CASSLAPGLAEETQYF. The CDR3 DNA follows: TGTGCCAGCAGCTTAGCTCCGGGACTAGCGGAAGAGACCCAGTACTTC.

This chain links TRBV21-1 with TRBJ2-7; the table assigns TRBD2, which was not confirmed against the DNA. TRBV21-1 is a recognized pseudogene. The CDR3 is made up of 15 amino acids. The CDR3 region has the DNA TGTGCCAGCACCAGAATCAGCGGGAGAAACGACGAGCAGTACTTC. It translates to CASTRISGRNDEQYF.

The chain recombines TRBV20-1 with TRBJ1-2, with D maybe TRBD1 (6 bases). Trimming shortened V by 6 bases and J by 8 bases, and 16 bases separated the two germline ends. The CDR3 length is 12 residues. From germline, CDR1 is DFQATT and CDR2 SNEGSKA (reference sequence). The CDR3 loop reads CSAQGLTMGYTF. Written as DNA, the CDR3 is TGCAGTGCCCAGGGGCTCACTATGGGCTACACCTTC.

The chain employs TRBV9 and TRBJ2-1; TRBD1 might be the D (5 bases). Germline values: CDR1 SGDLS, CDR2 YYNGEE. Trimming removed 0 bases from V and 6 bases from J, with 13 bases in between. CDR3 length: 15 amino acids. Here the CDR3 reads CASSVVGRVTNEQFF. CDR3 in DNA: TGTGCCAGCAGCGTAGTAGGCAGGGTCACCAATGAGCAGTTCTTC.

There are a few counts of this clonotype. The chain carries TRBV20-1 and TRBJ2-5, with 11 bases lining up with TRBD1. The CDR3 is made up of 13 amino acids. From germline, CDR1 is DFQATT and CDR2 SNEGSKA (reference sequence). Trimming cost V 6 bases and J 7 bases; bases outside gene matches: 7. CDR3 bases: TGCAGTGCCCAGGGACAGGGGGTCGTGACCCAGTACTTC. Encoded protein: CSAQGQGVVTQYF.